This T cell receptor beta chain was documented in a study of T cell clones after liver transplantation. Libraries were prepared by immunoSEQ multiplex PCR; TCRdb keeps only in-frame clonotypes and omits some of them. The sample lists approximately 10,000 clones; about 76% were seen once. This CDR3 has 15 residues. The V end was cut by 1 base, the J end by 0 bases, with 10 bases between. Looked up from germline, CDR1 is SQVTM and CDR2 is ANQGSEA. The receptor was derived from a human patient who received a liver transplant. The graft donor may be the source of some T cells. This material consisted of CD4+ T cells from blood, taken 30 to 34 months after liver transplant. The rearrangement uses TRBV29-1 and TRBJ2-1; the D gene is possibly TRBD1 (6 bases). CDR3 residues: CSVEGTASSYNEQFF. The DNA for the CDR3 is TGCAGCGTTGAAGGGACAGCGAGCTCCTACAATGAGCAGTTCTTC.